Shown below are 9 T cell receptor beta chains from a single sample sequenced in a study of cytomegalovirus exposure and HLA in healthy donors. TCRdb's copy holds only in-frame clones and misses some; the assay was immunoSEQ multiplex PCR. The sample has 150,000 to 200,000 clones, roughly 89% seen once. Sequencing was carried out using PBMCs. These receptors were collected from a woman aged 25 to 39 in good health and CMV-seronegative.

The chain is built from TRBV6-6 and TRBJ1-4, with 8 nucleotides matching TRBD1. The V and J ends lost 1 base and 5 bases, in that order; junction bases with no gene match: 3. The CDR3 is 15 amino acids. The V gene's germline CDR1 is MNHNY and CDR2 SVGAGI (reference sequence). The DNA for the CDR3 is TGTGCCAGCAGTTACTGGGGACAGGAAAATGAAAAACTGTTTTTT. It specifies CASSYWGQENEKLFF.

The chain employs TRBV10-3 and TRBJ1-1; maybe TRBD1 (6 bases). This CDR3 has 14 residues. In germline, CDR1 is ENHRY, CDR2 SYGVKD. V lost 10 bases and J lost 4, with 19 bases in between. CDR3 DNA sequence: TGTGCCACCGTATCAGGGGTCTTGATCACTGAAGCTTTCTTT. Its protein is CATVSGVLITEAFF.

The chain links TRBV6-5 to TRBJ1-2; D may be TRBD1 (6 bases). Germline loops: CDR1 MNHEY, CDR2 SVGAGI. The CDR3 loop spans 14 amino acids. Trimming removed 0 bases from V and 7 bases from J, with 12 bases in between. CDR3 protein: CASSYSGPGAGYTF. The DNA for the CDR3 is TGTGCCAGCAGTTACTCGGGACCAGGGGCTGGCTACACCTTC.

In its sample, this clone was seen once. The V and J genes are TRBV2 and TRBJ2-5; 9 bases are a match to TRBD2. The V segment lost 0 bases and the J segment 1 base; nucleotides outside the gene matches: 3. The germline V gene has CDR1 SNHLY and CDR2 FYNNEI. The length of the CDR3 is 16 residues. Written as DNA, the CDR3 is TGTGCCAGCAGTGAAGCTGGGCGGGGGGGCCAAGAGACCCAGTACTTC. Its translation is CASSEAGRGGQETQYF.

V usage is TRBV29-1 and J usage is TRBJ2-3; 9 bases are shared with TRBD1. Trimming at V came to 7 bases and at J to 4 bases, leaving 9 bases not matched to a gene. CDR3 length: 14 amino acids. Looked up from germline, CDR1 is SQVTM and CDR2 is ANQGSEA. The CDR3 DNA reads as TGCAGCGGAGGCGACAGGGGGGACGCAGATACGCAGTATTTT. Amino acids: CSGGDRGDADTQYF.

This sequence joins TRBV5-1 and TRBJ2-1, with 8 bases that match TRBD1. The CDR3 has 15 amino acids. The germline V gene has CDR1 SGHRS and CDR2 YFSETQ. With 3 bases clipped from V and 8 bases from J, the junction kept 10 bases outside the gene matches. The CDR3 DNA sequence: TGCGCCAGCAGCTGGGACAGGCAGCATAGCGATGAGCAGTTCTTC. Protein: CASSWDRQHSDEQFF. The full variable domain, rest sourced from reference TRBV5-1 and TRBJ2-1, is KAGVTQTPRYLIKTRGQQVTLSCSPISGHRSVSWYQQTPGQGLQFLFEYFSETQRNKGNFPGRFSGRQFSNSRSEMNVSTLELGDSALYLCASSWDRQHSDEQFFGPGTRLTVL.

The chain uses TRBV27 and TRBJ2-3; TRBD2 aligns across 11 bases. Per germline, CDR1 MNHEY and CDR2 SMNVEV (reference sequence). The trim removed 6 bases at V and 2 bases at J, leaving 10 bases unmatched. The CDR3 has 17 amino acids. CDR3 residues: CASSRSLAGGHTDTQYF. The CDR3 DNA is TGTGCCAGCAGCCGGAGCCTAGCGGGGGGACACACAGATACGCAGTATTTT.

The chain has TRBV19 and TRBJ2-2; D gene uncertain. Germline CDR1 and CDR2: LNHDA and SQIVND (reference sequence). The CDR3 length is 14 residues. V was clipped by 3 bases and J by 1 base, with 6 bases between them. The CDR3 DNA reads as TGTGCCAGTAGTATCTCAGTGAACACCGGGGAGCTGTTTTTT. Translating gives CASSISVNTGELFF.

The CDR3 here is CASSLGGTAYEQYF. The CDR3 DNA is TGTGCCAGCAGCTTAGGAGGAACGGCCTACGAGCAGTACTTC. This chain connects TRBV7-2 to TRBJ2-7; D call uncertain. CDR1 and CDR2 from the germline V gene are SGHTA and FQGNSA. The ends were cut back, 1 base at V and 2 bases at J, with 9 bases in the middle. This CDR3 is built from 14 residues. The full variable domain, completed using reference TRBV7-2 and TRBJ2-7, is GAGVSQSPSNKVTEKGKDVELRCDPISGHTALYWYRQSLGQGLEFLIYFQGNSAPDKSGLPSDRFSAERTGGSVSTLTIQRTQQEDSAVYLCASSLGGTAYEQYFGPGTRLTVT.